This entry is about one T cell receptor beta chain. These data come from a study of CD8+ T cells in alopecia areata. After isolation, RNA underwent reverse transcription to generate cDNA as the sequencing template. Produced via immunoSEQ multiplex PCR; TCRdb's table is partial and in-frame only. This sample yields 110,000 or so clones, of which approximately 51% are seen a single time; approximately 3.6% belongs to the top ten. Treatment denoted: oral pan-JAK inhibitor, 5-10 mg twice daily. The CDR3 runs 12 residues. The V gene's germline CDR1 is GTSNPN and CDR2 SVGIG (reference sequence). The source material was CD4+ T cells sorted from blood, sampled at week 24, from a patient treated with tofacitinib. J is TRBJ1-2 and V is TRBV30; D is perhaps TRBD1 (6 bases). The origin of this receptor is a human donor with alopecia areata. The CDR3 here is CARDIGGDGYTF. As DNA, the CDR3 is TGTGCTCGGGACATCGGGGGTGACGGCTACACCTTC.